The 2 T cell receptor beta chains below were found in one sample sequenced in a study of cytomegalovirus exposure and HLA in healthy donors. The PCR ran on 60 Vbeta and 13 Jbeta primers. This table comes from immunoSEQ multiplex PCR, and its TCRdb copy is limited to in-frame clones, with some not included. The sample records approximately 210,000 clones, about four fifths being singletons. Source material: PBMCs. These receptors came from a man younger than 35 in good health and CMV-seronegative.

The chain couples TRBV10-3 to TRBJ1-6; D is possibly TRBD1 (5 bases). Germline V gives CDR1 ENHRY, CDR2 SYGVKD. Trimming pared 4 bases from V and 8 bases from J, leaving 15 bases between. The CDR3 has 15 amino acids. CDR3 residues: CAISGGRGGDSPLHF. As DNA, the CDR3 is TGTGCCATCAGTGGGGGACGCGGGGGGGATTCACCCCTCCACTTT.

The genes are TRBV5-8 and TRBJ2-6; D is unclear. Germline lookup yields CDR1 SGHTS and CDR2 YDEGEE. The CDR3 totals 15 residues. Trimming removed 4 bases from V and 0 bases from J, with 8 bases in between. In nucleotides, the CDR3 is TGTGCCAGCAGCGCAGGCCTCTCTGGGGCCAACGTCCTGACTTTC. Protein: CASSAGLSGANVLTF. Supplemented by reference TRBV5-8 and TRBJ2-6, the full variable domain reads EAGVTQSPTHLIKTRGQQATLRCSPISGHTSVYWYQQALGLGLQFLLWYDEGEERNRGNFPPRFSGRQFPNYSSELNVNALELEDSALYLCASSAGLSGANVLTFGAGSRLTVL.